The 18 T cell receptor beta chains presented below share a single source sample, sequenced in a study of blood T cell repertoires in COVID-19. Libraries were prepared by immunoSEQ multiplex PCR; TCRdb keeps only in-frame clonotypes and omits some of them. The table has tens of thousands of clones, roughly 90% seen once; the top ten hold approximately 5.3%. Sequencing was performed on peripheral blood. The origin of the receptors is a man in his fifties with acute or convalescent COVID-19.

The CDR3 spells CASSMGSGGYNEQFF. The CDR3 DNA follows: TGTGCCAGTAGTATGGGAAGCGGGGGGTACAATGAGCAGTTCTTC. J is TRBJ2-1 and V is TRBV19; 9 nucleotides match TRBD2. Germline V lookup: CDR1 LNHDA, CDR2 SQIVND (reference sequence). V dropped 3 bases and J dropped 4; count of bases not matched to a gene: 4. This CDR3 has 15 amino acids.

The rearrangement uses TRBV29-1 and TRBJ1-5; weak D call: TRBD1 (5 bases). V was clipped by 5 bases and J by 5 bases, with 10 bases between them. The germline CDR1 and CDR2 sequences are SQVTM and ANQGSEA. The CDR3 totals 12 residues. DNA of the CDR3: TGCAGCGTTAAGGGGATAGATCAGCCCCAGCATTTT. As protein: CSVKGIDQPQHF.

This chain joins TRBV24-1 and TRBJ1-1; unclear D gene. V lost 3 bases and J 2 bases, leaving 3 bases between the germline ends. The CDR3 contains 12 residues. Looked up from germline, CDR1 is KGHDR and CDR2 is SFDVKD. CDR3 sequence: CATSDPNTEAFF. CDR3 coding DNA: TGTGCCACCAGTGATCCTAACACTGAAGCTTTCTTT.

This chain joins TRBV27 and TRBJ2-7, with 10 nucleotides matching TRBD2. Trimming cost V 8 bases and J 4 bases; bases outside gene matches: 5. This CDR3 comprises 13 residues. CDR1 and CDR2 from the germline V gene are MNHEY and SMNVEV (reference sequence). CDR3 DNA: TGTGCCAGCCGAGCGGGAGGGCCGTACGAGCAGTACTTC. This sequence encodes CASRAGGPYEQYF.

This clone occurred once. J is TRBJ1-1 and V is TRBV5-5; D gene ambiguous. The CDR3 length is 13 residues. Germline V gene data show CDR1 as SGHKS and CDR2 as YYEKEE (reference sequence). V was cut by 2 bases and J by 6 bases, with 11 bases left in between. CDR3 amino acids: CASSFTSGSEAFF. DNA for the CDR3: TGTGCCAGCAGCTTTACGTCGGGTTCTGAAGCTTTCTTT.

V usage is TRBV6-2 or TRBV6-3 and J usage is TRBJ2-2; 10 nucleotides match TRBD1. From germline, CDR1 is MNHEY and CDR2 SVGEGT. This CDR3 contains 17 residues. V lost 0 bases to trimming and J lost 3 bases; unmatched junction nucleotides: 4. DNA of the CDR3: TGTGCCAGCAGTTACTCATTGGGGACAGGGGACACCGGGGAGCTGTTTTTT. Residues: CASSYSLGTGDTGELFF.

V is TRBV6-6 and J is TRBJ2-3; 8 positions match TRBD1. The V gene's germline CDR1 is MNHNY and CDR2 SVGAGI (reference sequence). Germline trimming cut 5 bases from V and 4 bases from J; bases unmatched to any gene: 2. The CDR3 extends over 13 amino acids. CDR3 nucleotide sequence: TGTGCCAGCAGTCTACAGGGGGCAGATACGCAGTATTTT. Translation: CASSLQGADTQYF.

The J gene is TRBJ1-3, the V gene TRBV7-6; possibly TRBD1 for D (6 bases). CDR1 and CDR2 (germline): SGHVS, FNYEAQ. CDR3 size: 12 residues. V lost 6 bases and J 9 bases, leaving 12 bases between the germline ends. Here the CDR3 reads CASRTGDGTIYF. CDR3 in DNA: TGTGCCAGCAGGACAGGTGATGGCACCATATATTTT.

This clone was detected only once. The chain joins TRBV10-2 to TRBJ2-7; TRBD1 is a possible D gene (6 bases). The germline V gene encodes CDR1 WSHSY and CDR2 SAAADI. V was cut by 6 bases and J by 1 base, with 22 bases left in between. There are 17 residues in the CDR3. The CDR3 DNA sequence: TGCGCCAGCAGCCTGGACAGCAGAGGCACTCGATCCTACGAGCAGTACTTC. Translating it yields CASSLDSRGTRSYEQYF.

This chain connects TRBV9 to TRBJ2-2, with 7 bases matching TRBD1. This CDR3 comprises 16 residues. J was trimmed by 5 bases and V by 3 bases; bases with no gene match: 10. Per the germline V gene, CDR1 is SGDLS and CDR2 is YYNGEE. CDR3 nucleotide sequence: TGTGCCAGCAGCGGCCGGAACAGGGGCGTGACCGGGGAGCTGTTTTTT. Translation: CASSGRNRGVTGELFF.

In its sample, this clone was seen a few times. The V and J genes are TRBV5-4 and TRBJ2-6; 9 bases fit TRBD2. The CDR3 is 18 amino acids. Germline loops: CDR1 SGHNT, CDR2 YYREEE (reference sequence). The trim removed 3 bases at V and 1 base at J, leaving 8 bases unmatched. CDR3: CASSSQAGGGSGANVLTF. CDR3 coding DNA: TGTGCCAGCAGCTCCCAGGCGGGAGGGGGGTCTGGGGCCAACGTCCTGACTTTC.

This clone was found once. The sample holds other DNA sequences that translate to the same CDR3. CDR3 sequence (DNA): TGTGCCAGCAGTAGGGGACTGGCCTACGAGCAGTACTTC. This gives the protein CASSRGLAYEQYF. The genes are TRBV6-2 or TRBV6-3 and TRBJ2-7; weak D call: TRBD2 (6 bases). The V gene lost 5 bases and the J gene lost 2 bases, with 10 bases spanning the gap. CDR1 is MNHEY, CDR2 SVGEGT, per germline. This CDR3 contains 13 residues.

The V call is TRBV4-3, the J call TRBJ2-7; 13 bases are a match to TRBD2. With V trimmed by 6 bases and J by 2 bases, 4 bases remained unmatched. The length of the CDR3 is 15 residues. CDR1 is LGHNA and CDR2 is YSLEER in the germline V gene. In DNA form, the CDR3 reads TGCGCCAGCAGACAGGGACTAGCGGGAACCTACGAGCAGTACTTC. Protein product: CASRQGLAGTYEQYF.

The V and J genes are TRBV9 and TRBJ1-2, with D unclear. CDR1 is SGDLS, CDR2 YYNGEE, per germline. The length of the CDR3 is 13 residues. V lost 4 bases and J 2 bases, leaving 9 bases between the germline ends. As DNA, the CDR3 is TGTGCCAGCAGCTCGGGGTTAAACTATGGCTACACCTTC. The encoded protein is CASSSGLNYGYTF. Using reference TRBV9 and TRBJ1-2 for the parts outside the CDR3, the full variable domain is DSGVTQTPKHLITATGQRVTLRCSPRSGDLSVYWYQQSLDQGLQFLIQYYNGEERAKGNILERFSAQQFPDLHSELNLSSLELGDSALYFCASSSGLNYGYTFGSGTRLTVV.

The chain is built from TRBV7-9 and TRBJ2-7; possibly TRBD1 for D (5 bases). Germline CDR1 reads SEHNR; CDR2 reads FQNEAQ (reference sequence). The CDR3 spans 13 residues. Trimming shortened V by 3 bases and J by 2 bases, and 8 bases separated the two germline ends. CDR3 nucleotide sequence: TGTGCCAGCAGCTTCGACAGTACCTACGAGCAGTACTTC. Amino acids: CASSFDSTYEQYF.

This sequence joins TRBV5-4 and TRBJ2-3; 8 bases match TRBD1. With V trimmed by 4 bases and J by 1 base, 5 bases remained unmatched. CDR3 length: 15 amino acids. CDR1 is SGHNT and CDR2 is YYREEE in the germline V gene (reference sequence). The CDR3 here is CASSLYRGGTDTQYF. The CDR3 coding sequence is TGTGCCAGCAGCCTCTACAGGGGGGGCACAGATACGCAGTATTTT.

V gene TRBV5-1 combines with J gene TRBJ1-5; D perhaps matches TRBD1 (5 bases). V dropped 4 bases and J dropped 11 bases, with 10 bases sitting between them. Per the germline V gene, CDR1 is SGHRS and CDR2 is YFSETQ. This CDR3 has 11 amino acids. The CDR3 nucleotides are TGCGCCAGCAGCCCCGCGGGGGCCCAGCATTTT. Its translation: CASSPAGAQHF.

The CDR3 DNA follows: TGTGCCAGCAGTCCCAGGGGCAGGGGAGAGACCCAGTACTTC. It translates to CASSPRGRGETQYF. The J gene is TRBJ2-5, the V gene TRBV7-2, with D possibly being TRBD1 (6 bases). Germline V gene data show CDR1 as SGHTA and CDR2 as FQGNSA. With 6 bases removed from V and 4 bases from J, the gap between germline ends came to 15 bases. The CDR3 totals 14 residues. Supplemented by reference TRBV7-2 and TRBJ2-5, the full variable domain reads GAGVSQSPSNKVTEKGKDVELRCDPISGHTALYWYRQSLGQGLEFLIYFQGNSAPDKSGLPSDRFSAERTGGSVSTLTIQRTQQEDSAVYLCASSPRGRGETQYFGPGTRLLVL.